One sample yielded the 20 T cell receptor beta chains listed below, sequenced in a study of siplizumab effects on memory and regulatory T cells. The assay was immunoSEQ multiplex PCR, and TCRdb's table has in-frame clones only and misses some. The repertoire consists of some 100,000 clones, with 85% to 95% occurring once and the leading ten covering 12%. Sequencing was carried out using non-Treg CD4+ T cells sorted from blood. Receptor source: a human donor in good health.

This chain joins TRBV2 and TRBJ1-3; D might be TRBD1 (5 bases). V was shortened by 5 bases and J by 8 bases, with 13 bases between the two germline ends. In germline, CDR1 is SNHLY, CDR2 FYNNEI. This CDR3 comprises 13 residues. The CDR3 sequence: CASSRSGDDTIYF. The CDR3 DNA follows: TGTGCCAGCAGTCGATCGGGGGACGACACCATATATTTT.

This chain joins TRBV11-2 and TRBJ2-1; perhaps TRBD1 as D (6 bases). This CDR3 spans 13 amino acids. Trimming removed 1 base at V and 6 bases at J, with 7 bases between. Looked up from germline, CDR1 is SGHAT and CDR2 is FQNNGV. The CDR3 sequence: CASSLGTANEQFF. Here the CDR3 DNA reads TGTGCCAGCAGCTTAGGGACAGCCAATGAGCAGTTCTTC.

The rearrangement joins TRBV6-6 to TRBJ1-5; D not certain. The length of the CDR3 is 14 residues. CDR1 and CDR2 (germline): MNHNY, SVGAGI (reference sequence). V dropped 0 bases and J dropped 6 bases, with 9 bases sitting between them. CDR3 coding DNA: TGTGCCAGCAGTTACTCCCGGGGAAGTCAGCCCCAGCATTTT. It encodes CASSYSRGSQPQHF.

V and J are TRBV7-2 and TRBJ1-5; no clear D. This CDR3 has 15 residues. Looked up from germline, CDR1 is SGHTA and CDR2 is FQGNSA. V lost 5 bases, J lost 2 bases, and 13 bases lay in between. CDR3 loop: CASSLESDGNQPQHF. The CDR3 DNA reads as TGTGCCAGCAGCCTGGAGTCTGATGGCAATCAGCCCCAGCATTTT.

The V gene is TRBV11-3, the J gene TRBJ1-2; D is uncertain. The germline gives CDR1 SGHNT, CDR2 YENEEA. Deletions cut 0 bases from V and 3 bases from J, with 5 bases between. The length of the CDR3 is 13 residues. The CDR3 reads CASSLDSDYGYTF. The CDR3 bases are TGTGCCAGCAGCTTAGATTCCGACTATGGCTACACCTTC.

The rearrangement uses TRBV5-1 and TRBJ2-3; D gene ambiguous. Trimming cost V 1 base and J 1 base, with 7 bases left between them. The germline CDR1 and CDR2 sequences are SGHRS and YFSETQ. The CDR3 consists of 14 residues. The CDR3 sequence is CASSLNTRTDTQYF. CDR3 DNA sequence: TGCGCCAGCAGCTTGAACACTCGCACAGATACGCAGTATTTT.

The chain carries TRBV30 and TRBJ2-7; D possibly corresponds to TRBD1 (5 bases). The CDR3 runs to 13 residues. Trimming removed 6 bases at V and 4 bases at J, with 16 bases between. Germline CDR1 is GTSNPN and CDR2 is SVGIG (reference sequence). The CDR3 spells CACMGRTKYEQYF. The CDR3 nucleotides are TGTGCCTGTATGGGCCGGACAAAGTACGAGCAGTACTTC.

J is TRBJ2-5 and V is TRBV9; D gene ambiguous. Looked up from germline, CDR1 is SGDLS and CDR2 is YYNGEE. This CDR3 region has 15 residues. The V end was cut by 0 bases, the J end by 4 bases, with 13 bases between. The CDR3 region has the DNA TGTGCCAGCAGCGTAGCTGCAAGGTGGGGAGAGACCCAGTACTTC. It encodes CASSVAARWGETQYF.

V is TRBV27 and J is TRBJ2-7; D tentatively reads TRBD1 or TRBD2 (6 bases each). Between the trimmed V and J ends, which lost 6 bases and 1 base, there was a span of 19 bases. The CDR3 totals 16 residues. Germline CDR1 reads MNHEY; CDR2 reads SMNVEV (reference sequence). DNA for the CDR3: TGTGCCAGCAGCCAAGGCCCCCGGGGGACATCCTACGAGCAGTACTTC. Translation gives CASSQGPRGTSYEQYF.

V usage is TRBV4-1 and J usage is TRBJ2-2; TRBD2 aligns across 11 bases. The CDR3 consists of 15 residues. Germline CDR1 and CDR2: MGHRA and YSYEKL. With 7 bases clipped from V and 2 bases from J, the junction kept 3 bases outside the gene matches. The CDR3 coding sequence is TGCGCCAGCACCACTAGCGGGGGAAACACCGGGGAGCTGTTTTTT. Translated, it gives CASTTSGGNTGELFF.

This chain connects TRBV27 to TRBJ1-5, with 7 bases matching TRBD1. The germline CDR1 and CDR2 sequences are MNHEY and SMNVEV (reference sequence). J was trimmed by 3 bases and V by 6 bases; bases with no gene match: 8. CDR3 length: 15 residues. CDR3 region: CASRPQGGFNQPQHF. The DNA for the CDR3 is TGTGCCAGCAGACCGCAGGGGGGATTCAATCAGCCCCAGCATTTT.

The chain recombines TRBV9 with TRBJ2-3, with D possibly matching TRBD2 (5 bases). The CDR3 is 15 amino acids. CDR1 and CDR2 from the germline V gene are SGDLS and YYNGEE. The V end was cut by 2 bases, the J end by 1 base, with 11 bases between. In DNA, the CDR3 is TGTGCCAGCAGCGTCCTCTCCGGGGGCACAGATACGCAGTATTTT. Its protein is CASSVLSGGTDTQYF.

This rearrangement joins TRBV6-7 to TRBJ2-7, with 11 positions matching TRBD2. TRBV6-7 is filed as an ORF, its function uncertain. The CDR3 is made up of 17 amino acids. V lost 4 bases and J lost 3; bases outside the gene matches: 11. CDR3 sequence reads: CASSSPPGLAGLYEQYF. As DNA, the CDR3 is TGTGCCAGCAGTTCGCCACCTGGACTAGCGGGCCTCTACGAGCAGTACTTC.

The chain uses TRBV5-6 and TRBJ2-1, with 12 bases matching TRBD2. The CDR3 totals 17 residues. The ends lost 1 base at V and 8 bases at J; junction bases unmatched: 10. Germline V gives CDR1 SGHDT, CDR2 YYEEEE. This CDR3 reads CASSLRASGRALYEQFF. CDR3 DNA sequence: TGTGCCAGCAGCTTGAGGGCTAGCGGGAGGGCCCTGTATGAGCAGTTCTTC. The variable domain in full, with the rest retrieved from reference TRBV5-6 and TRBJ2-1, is DAGVTQSPTHLIKTRGQQVTLRCSPKSGHDTVSWYQQALGQGPQFIFQYYEEEERQRGNFPDRFSGHQFPNYSSELNVNALLLGDSALYLCASSLRASGRALYEQFFGPGTRLTVL.

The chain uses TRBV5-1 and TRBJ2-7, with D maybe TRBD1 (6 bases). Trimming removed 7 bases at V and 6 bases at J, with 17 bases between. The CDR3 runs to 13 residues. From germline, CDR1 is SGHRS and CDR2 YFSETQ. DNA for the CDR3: TGCGCCAGCGGAACGACAGGAGAGGCCGAGCAGTACTTC. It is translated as CASGTTGEAEQYF.

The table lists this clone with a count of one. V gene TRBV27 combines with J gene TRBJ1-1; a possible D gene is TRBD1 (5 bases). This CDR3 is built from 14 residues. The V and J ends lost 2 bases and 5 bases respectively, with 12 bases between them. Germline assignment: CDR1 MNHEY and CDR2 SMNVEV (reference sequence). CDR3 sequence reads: CASSLRGRRTEAFF. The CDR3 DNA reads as TGTGCCAGCAGTTTAAGGGGAAGGCGTACTGAAGCTTTCTTT.

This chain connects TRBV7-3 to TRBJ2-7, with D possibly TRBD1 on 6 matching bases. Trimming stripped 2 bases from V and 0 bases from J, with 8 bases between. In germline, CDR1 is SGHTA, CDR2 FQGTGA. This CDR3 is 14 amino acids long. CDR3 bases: TGTGCCAGCAGCTTAGGACAGCACTCCTACGAGCAGTACTTC. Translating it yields CASSLGQHSYEQYF.

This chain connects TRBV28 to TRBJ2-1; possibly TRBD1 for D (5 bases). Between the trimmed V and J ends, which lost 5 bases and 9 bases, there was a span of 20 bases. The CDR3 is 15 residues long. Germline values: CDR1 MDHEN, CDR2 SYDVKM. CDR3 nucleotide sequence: TGTGCCAGCAGTGACCCCCGACAGTTTAAGAGTGAGCAGTTCTTC. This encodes CASSDPRQFKSEQFF. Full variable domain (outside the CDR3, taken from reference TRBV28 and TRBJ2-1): DVKVTQSSRYLVKRTGEKVFLECVQDMDHENMFWYRQDPGLGLRLIYFSYDVKMKEKGDIPEGYSVSREKKERFSLILESASTNQTSMYLCASSDPRQFKSEQFFGPGTRLTVL.

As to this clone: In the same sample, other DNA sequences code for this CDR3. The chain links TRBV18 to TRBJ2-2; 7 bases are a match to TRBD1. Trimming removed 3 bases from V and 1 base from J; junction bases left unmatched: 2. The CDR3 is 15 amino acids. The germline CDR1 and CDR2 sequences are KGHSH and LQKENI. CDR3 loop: CASSPRDRNTGELFF. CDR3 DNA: TGTGCCAGCTCACCCCGGGACAGGAACACCGGGGAGCTGTTTTTT.

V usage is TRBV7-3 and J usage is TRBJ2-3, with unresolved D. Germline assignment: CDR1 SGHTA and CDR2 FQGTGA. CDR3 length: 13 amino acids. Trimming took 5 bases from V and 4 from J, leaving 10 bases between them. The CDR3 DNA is TGTGCCAGCAGCCATCCATCCGCAGATACGCAGTATTTT. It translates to CASSHPSADTQYF.